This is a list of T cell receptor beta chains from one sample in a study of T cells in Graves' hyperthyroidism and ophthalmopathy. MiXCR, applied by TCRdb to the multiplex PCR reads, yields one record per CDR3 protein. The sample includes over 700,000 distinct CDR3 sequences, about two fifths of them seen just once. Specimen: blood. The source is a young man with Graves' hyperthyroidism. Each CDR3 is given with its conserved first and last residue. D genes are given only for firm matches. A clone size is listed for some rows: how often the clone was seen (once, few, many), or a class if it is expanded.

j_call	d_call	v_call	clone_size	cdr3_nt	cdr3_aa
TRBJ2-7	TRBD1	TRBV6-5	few	TGTGCCAGCAGTTTCCAAGGACAGGGGAGGTACGAGCAGTACTTC	CASSFQGQGRYEQYF
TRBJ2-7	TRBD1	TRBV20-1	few	TGCAGTGCTAGAGATCGGCAGGGGGCTTTCTACGAGCAGTACTTC	CSARDRQGAFYEQYF
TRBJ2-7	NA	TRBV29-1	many	TGCAGCGTTGAGGTGGTAGATTCCTACGAGCAGTACTTC	CSVEVVDSYEQYF
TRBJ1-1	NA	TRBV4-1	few	TGCGCCAGCAGCCAAGCGTCAGGGCAGGGGAGCACTGAAGCTTTCTTT	CASSQASGQGSTEAFF
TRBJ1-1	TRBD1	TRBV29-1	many	TGCAGCGTTAAGGGGGCAGTCACTGAAGCTTTCTTT	CSVKGAVTEAFF
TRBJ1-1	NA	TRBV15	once	TGTGCCACCAGCACCCTCGAACCGGGGGCGGGCACTGAAGCTTTCTTT	CATSTLEPGAGTEAFF
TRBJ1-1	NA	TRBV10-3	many	TGTGCCATCAGTGGGACCTCCCAGGCTGAAGCTTTCTTT	CAISGTSQAEAFF
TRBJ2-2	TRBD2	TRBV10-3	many	TGTGCCATCATGAGAGGGACTAGCGGGAACACCGGGGAGCTGTTTTTT	CAIMRGTSGNTGELFF
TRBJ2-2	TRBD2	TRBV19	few	TGTGCCAGTTCGACTAGCGGGGGGTCCCTGAACACCGGGGAGCTGTTTTTT	CASSTSGGSLNTGELFF
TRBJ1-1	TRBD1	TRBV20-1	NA	TGCAGTGCTAGAGATCTTGGGGACAGGGTAGCGGGCACTGAAGCTTTCTTT	CSARDLGDRVAGTEAFF
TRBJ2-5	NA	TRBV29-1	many	TGCAGCGTAGGGCAGGCGCAAGAGACCCAGTACTTC	CSVGQAQETQYF
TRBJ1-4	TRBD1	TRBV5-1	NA	TGCGCCAGCAGCTTGATAGACAGGGGAAATGAAAAACTGTTTTTT	CASSLIDRGNEKLFF
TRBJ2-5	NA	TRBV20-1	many	TGCAGTGCTAGAGGTTGGATCGAACCCGAAGAGACCCAGTACTTC	CSARGWIEPEETQYF
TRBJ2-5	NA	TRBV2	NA	TGTGCCAGCAGTGACACAGTGTACCAAGAGACCCAGTACTTC	CASSDTVYQETQYF
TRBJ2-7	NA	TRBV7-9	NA	TGTGCCAGCAGCTTAGAAGGTCTAGATTACCACGAGCAGTACTTC	CASSLEGLDYHEQYF
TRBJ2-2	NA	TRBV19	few	TGTGCCAGTAGTGTCCTGACAGGCACCGGGGAGCTGTTTTTT	CASSVLTGTGELFF
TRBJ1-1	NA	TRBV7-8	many	TGTGCCAGCAGCTTGACCACTTCTCTCACTGAAGCTTTCTTT	CASSLTTSLTEAFF
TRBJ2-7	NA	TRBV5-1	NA	TGCGCCAGCAGCTCGGGGGGCGGCCACGAGCAGTACTTC	CASSSGGGHEQYF
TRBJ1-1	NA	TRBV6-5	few	TGTGCCAGCAGGAAATCACCATCGACGGGAGAAGCTTTCTTT	CASRKSPSTGEAFF
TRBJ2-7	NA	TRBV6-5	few	TGTGCCAGCAGTTACCCTACAGGGGAGCAGTACTTC	CASSYPTGEQYF
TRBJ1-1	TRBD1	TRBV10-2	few	TGTGCCAGCAGGGGGGATGCTTACACTGAAGCTTTCTTT	CASRGDAYTEAFF
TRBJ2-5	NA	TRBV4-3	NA	TGCGCCAGCAGCCAAGGTGGAGGGATTGGGGAGACCCAGTACTTC	CASSQGGGIGETQYF
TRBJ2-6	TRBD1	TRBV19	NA	TGTGCCACCTTACAGGGGGCATTAGGCTCTGGGGCCAACGTCCTGACTTTC	CATLQGALGSGANVLTF
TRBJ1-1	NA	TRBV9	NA	TGTGCCAGCAGCCTAGTTGGGGGAGTGACGAGTGAAGCTTTCTTT	CASSLVGGVTSEAFF
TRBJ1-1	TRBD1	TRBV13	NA	TGTGCCAGCAGCGTCACAGGGGGCCGGTCAATCCCAGCTTTCTTT	CASSVTGGRSIPAFF
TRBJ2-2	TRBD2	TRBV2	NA	TGTGCCAGCAGCCACACTAGCGGGGGGGCATACGGGGAGCTGTTTTTT	CASSHTSGGAYGELFF
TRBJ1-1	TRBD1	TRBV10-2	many	TGCGCCAGCCGGACAGGTCGACTACCTGAGGCTTTCTTT	CASRTGRLPEAFF
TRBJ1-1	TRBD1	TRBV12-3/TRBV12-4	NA	TGTGCCAGCAGTTCGGGGGACAGGGAAGGGTACACTGAAGCTTTCTTT	CASSSGDREGYTEAFF
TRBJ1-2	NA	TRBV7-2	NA	TGTGCCACCAGCCAAGCAGGAGGTTCCGGCTACACCTTC	CATSQAGGSGYTF